This T cell receptor (beta chain) was profiled in a study of shared clonotypes between healthy human individuals. Positively selected for CCR7, the CD45RO-negative cells used as naive CD8 cells excluded terminally differentiated effector memory CD45RA+ cells. About this clone: The target antigen is unknown.

Sequencing used immunoSEQ multiplex PCR; TCRdb keeps in-frame clones, though not all of them. The repertoire holds about 580,000 clones, with roughly 98% as singletons. Whole-study results and caveats: The sampled material consisted only of blood, and tissue repertoires are likely to differ.

Material: naive CD8+ T cells sorted from blood. This clonotype was sampled from a man aged 25-45 years in good health.

The CDR3 sequence is CSPGATRERV. As DNA, the CDR3 is TGCTCTCCAGGGGCGACCAGGGAAAGGGTC. The rearrangement uses TRBV10-2 and TRBJ2-7, with a weak D call TRBD1 (6 bases). The CDR3 extends over 10 amino acids. In germline, CDR1 is WSHSY, CDR2 SAAADI.